The entry that follows covers one T cell receptor beta chain sequence. As yet, its antigen is unknown. Universal primer sites and UMIs were introduced during 5'RACE template-switching synthesis of TCR cDNA. TCRdb passed the 5' RACE reads through MiXCR, listing each CDR3 protein once. The sample records roughly 170,000 distinct CDR3 sequences, roughly a tenth being singletons. The CDR3 loop spans 14 amino acids. CDR1 and CDR2 (germline): MNHEY, SVGAGI. V lost 7 bases and J lost 9; bases outside the gene matches: 9. The source of the sample is a study of T cells after yellow fever vaccination. Study conclusions and caveats: Abundant clonotypes from the bulk population could have been carried over as contaminants into FACS-sorted repertoires. Most primary-vaccination clones recurred post-booster (about 96% CD4, 88% CD8). Weaker, the secondary response peaked sooner, at day 5 versus 15.

The chain links TRBV6-5 to TRBJ2-1, with 10 positions matching TRBD2. The sequence was obtained from a man in his late teens or twenties who received the YFV17D yellow fever vaccine. The sample in question was CD8+ T cells sorted from PBMCs, obtained 45 days after the yellow fever booster vaccination. Written as DNA, the CDR3 is TGTGCCAGCACGAGGGGACCTAGCGGGAGTGAGCAGTTCTTC. Protein: CASTRGPSGSEQFF.